The text below deals with one T cell receptor beta chain. Its antigen is not identified. The CDR3 runs to 14 residues. The V gene's germline CDR1 is SGHRS and CDR2 YFSETQ. These data are taken from a study of cytomegalovirus exposure and HLA in healthy donors. About the study: Among the approximately 400 genotyped donors, 81% were placed in the Caucasian-associated ancestry cluster. General observations from the study: After further analysis at a later stage, 16,951 TCR beta sequences were associated with HLA alleles at 0.05 false discovery rate. Previous analysis showed most TCR beta V segments were productive about 90% or about 30% of the time.

Primers included in the PCR were 60 Vbeta and 13 Jbeta primers. As processed by the authors: Among the unique TCR beta chains that a later analysis counted, about 84 million in all, 9.5 million to 12 million were shared. The data were produced by immunoSEQ multiplex PCR, yet TCRdb's version contains in-frame clones alone and is incomplete. The V and J calls and clone size come from that table; D and trimming were worked out from the DNA. The repertoire consists of around 200,000 clones, with approximately 81% occurring once and the leading ten covering 3% to 4.5%. V usage is TRBV5-1 and J usage is TRBJ2-5; D might be TRBD2 (6 bases). TRBJ2-7 matches the DNA end more closely, so the J call is doubtful. The clonotype comes from a man in his forties or fifties in good health and CMV-seronegative. Material: PBMCs. CDR3 DNA sequence: TGCGCCAGCAGCTTGGTGGGGGGAGCCTACGAGCAGTACTTC. Protein sequence: CASSLVGGAYEQYF.